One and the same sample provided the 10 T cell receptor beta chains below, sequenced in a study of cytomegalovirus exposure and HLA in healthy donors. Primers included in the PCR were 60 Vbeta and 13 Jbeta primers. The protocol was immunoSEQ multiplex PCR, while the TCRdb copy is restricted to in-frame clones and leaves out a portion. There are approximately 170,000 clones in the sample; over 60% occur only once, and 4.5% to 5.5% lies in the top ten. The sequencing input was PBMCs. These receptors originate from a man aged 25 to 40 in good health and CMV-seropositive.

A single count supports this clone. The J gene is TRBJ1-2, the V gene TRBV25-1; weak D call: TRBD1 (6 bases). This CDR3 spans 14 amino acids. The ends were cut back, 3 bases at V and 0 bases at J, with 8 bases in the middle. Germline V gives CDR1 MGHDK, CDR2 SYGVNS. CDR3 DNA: TGTGCCAGCAGTGAGTGGACAGCTAACTATGGCTACACCTTC. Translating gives CASSEWTANYGYTF.

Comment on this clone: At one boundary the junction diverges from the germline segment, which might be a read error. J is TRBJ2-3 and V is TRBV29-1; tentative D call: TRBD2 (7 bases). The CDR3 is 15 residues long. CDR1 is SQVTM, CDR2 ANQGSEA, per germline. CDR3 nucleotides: TGTAGCGTTGGAGGGGGGGCGGGAGACCCAGATACGCAGTATTTT. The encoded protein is CSVGGGAGDPDTQYF.

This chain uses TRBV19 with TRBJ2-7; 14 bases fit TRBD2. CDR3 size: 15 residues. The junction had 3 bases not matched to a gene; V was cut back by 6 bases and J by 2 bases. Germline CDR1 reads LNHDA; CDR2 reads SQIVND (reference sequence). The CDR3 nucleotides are TGTGCCAGTAGGCCGGGACTAGCGGGAGCCTACGAGCAGTACTTC. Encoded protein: CASRPGLAGAYEQYF.

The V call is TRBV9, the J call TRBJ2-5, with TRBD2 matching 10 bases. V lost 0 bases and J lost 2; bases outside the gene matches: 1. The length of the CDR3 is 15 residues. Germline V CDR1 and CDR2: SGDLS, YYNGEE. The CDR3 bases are TGTGCCAGCAGCGTAGGGACTAGCGGACAAGAGACCCAGTACTTC. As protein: CASSVGTSGQETQYF.

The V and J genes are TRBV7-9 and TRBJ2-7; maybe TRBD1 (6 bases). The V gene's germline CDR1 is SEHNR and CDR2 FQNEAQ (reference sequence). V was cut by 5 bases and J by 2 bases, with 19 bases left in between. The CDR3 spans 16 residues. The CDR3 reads CASSPTVGDIPYEQYF. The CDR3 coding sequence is TGTGCCAGCAGCCCAACGGTAGGGGACATCCCCTACGAGCAGTACTTC.

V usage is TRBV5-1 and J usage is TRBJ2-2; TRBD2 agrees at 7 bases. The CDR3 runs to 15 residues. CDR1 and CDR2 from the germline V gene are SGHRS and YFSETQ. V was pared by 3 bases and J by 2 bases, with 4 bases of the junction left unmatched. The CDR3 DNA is TGCGCCAGCAGCTCGAGACTAGCCAACACCGGGGAGCTGTTTTTT. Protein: CASSSRLANTGELFF.

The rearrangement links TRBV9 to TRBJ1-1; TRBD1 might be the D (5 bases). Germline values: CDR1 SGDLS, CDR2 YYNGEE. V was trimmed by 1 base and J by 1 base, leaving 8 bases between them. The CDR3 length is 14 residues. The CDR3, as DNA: TGTGCCAGCAGCGTAACCAGGGCGAACACTGAAGCTTTCTTT. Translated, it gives CASSVTRANTEAFF.

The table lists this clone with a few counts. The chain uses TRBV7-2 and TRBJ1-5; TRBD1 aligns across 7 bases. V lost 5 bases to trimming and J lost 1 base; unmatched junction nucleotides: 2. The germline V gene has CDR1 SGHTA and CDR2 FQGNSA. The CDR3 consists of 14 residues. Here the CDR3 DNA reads TGTGCCAGCAGCCCGGACAGGAGCAATCAGCCCCAGCATTTT. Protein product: CASSPDRSNQPQHF.

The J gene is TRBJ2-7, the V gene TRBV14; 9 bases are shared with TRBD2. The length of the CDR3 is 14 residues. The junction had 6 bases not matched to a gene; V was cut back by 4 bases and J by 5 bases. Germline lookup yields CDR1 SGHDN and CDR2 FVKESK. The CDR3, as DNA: TGTGCCAGCAGCCCCAGCGGGGGGATAAACGAGCAGTACTTC. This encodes CASSPSGGINEQYF.

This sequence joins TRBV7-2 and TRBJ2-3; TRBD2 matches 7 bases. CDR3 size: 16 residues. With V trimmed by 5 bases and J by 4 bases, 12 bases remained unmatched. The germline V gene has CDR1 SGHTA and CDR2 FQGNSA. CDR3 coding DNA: TGTGCCAGCAGCGAACCGGGAGGCCCCAAGTCAGATACGCAGTATTTT. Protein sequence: CASSEPGGPKSDTQYF.